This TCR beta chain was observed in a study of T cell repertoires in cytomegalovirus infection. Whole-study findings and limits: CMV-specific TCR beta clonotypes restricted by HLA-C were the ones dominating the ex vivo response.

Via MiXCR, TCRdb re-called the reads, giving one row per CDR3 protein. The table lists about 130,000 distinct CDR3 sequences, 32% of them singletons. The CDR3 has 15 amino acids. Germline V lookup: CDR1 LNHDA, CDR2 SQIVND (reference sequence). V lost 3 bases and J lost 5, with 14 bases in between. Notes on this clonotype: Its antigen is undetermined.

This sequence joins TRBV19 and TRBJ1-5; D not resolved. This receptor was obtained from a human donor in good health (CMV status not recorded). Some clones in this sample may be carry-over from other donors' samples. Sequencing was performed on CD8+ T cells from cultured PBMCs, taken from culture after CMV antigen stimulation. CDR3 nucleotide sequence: TGTGCCAGTAGTATCTTCACTACCTCTCATCAGCCCCAGCATTTT. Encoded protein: CASSIFTTSHQPQHF.